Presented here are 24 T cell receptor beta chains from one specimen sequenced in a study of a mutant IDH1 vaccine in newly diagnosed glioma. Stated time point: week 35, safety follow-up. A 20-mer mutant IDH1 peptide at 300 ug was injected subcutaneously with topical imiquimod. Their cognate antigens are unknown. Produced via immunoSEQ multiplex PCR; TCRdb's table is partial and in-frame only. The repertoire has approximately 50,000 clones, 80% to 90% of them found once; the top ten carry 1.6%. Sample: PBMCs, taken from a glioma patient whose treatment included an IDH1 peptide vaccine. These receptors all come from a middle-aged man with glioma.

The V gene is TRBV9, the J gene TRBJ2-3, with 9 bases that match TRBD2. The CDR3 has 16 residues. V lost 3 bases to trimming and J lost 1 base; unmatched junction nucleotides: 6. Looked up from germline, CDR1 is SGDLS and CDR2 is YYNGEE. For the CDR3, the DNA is TGTGCCAGCAGCGCTGGGGCTAGCGGGGGCACAGATACGCAGTATTTT. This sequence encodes CASSAGASGGTDTQYF.

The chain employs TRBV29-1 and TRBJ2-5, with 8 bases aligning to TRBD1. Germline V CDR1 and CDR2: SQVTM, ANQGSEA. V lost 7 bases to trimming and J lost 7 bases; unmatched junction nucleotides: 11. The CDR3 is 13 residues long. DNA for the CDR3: TGCAGCGCGGGGACAGGTTGGGGAGGGACCCAGTACTTC. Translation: CSAGTGWGGTQYF. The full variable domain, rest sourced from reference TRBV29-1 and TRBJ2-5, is SAVISQKPSRDICQRGTSLTIQCQVDSQVTMMFWYRQQPGQSLTLIATANQGSEATYESGFVIDKFPISRPNLTFSTLTVSNMSPEDSSIYLCSAGTGWGGTQYFGPGTRLLVL.

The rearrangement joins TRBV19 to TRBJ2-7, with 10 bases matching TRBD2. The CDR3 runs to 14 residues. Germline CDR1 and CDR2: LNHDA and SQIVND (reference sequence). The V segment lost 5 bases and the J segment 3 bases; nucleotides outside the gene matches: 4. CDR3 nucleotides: TGTGCCAGTAGTCCCATAGCGGGGGGCTACGAGCAGTACTTC. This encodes CASSPIAGGYEQYF.

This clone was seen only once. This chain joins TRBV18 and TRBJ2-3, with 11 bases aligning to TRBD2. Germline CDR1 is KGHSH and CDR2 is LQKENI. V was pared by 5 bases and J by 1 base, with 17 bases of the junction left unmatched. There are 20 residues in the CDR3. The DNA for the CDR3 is TGTGCCAGCTCATCGGCCCCCGGGACTAGCGGAGGAGGTGGCACAGATACGCAGTATTTT. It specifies CASSSAPGTSGGGGTDTQYF. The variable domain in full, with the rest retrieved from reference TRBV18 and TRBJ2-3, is NAGVMQNPRHLVRRRGQEARLRCSPMKGHSHVYWYRQLPEEGLKFMVYLQKENIIDESGMPKERFSAEFPKEGPSILRIQQVVRGDSAAYFCASSSAPGTSGGGGTDTQYFGPGTRLTVL.

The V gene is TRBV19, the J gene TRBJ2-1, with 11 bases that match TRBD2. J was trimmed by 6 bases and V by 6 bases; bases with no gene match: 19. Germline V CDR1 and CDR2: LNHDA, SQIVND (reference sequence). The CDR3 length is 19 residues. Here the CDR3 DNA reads TGTGCCAGTAGCCCCACCCGGACAGGGTTACTAGCGGGAGCCAATGAGCAGTTCTTC. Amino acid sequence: CASSPTRTGLLAGANEQFF.

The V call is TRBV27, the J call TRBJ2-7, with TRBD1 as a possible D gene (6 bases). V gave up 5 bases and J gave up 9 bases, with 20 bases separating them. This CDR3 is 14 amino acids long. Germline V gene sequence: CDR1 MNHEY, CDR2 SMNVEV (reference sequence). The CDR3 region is CASSRDLLDRRQYF. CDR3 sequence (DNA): TGTGCCAGCAGTCGAGACCTATTAGACAGGAGGCAGTACTTC.

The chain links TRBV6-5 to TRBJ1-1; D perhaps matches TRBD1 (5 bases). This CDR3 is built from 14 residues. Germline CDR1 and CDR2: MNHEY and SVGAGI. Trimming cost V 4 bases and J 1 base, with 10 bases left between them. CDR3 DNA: TGTGCCAGCAGTTCTCACGACAGGAACACTGAAGCTTTCTTT. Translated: CASSSHDRNTEAFF.

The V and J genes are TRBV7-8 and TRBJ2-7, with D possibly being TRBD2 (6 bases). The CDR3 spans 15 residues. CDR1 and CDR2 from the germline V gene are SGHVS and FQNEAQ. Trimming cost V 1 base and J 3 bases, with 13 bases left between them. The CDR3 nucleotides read TGTGCCAGCAGCTTAGGATCTCGGCGGGACTACGAGCAGTACTTC. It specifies CASSLGSRRDYEQYF.

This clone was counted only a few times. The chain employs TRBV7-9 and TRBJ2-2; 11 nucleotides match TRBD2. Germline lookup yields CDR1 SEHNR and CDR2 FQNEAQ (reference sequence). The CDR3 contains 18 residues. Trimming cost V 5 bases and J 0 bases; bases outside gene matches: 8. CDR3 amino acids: CASSPPRTSGPNTGELFF. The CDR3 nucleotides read TGTGCCAGCAGCCCCCCCAGGACTAGCGGGCCGAACACCGGGGAGCTGTTTTTT.

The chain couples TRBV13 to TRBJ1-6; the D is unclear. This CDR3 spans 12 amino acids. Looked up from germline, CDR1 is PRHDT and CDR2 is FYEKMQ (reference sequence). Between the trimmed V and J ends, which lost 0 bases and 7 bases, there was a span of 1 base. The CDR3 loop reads CASSLGNSPLHF. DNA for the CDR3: TGTGCCAGCAGCTTAGGGAATTCACCCCTCCACTTT.

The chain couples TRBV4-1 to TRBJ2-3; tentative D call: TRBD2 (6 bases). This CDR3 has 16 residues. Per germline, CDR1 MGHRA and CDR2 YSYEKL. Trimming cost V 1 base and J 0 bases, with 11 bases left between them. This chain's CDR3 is CASSQVRLESTDTQYF. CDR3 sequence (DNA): TGCGCCAGCAGCCAAGTAAGACTAGAGAGCACAGATACGCAGTATTTT.

As DNA, the CDR3 is TGTGCCAGTAGTATGGTCGGCGACAGGAGATACACTGAAGCTTTCTTT. Its translation is CASSMVGDRRYTEAFF. V is TRBV19 and J is TRBJ1-1; a weak D match, TRBD1 (6 bases). The germline V and J ends were trimmed by 3 bases and 3 bases, with 17 bases remaining between them. Per the germline V gene, CDR1 is LNHDA and CDR2 is SQIVND (reference sequence). The CDR3 sequence is 16 residues long.

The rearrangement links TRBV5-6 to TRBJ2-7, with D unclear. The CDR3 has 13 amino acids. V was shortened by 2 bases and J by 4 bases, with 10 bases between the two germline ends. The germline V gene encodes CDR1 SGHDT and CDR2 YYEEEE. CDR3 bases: TGTGCCAGCAGCTTACCAGGCGCATACGAGCAGTACTTC. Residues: CASSLPGAYEQYF.

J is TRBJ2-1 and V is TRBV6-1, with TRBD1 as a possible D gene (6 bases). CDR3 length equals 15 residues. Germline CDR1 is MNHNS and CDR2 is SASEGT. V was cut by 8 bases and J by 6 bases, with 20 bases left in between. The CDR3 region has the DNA TGTGCCAGCGTTCCGAGGCAACAGGGAGTCAATGAGCAGTTCTTC. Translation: CASVPRQQGVNEQFF.

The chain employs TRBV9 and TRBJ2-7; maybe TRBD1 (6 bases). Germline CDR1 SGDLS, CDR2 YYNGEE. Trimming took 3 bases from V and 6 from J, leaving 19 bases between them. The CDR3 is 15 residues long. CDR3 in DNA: TGTGCCAGCAGCGCCGAAAGGGGGTTTAACGTCGAGCAGTACTTC. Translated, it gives CASSAERGFNVEQYF.

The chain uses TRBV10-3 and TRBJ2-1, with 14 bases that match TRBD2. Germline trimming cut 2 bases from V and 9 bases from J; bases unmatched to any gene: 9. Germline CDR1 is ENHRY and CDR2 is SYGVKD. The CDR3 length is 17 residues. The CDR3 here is CAISEPTSGRGEGEQFF. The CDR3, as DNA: TGTGCCATCAGTGAGCCGACTAGCGGGAGGGGTGAGGGTGAGCAGTTCTTC.

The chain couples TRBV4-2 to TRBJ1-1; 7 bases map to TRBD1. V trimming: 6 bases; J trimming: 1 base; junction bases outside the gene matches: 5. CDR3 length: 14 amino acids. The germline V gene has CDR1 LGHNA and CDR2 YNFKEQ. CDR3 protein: CASSSDRTNTEAFF. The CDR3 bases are TGTGCCAGCAGTTCGGACAGGACGAACACTGAAGCTTTCTTT.

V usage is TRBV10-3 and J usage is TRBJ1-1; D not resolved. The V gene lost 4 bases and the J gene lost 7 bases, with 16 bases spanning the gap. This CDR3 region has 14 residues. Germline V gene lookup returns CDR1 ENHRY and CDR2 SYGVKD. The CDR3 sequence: CAISVRVDGDEAFF. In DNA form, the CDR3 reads TGTGCCATCAGTGTGAGAGTTGACGGAGATGAAGCTTTCTTT.

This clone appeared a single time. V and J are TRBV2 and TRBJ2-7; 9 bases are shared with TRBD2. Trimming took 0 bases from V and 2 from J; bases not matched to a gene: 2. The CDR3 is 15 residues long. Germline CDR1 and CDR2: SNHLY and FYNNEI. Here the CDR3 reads CASSEASGSPYEQYF. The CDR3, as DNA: TGTGCCAGCAGTGAAGCTAGCGGGAGCCCCTACGAGCAGTACTTC. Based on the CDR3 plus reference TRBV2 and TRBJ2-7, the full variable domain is EPEVTQTPSHQVTQMGQEVILRCVPISNHLYFYWYRQILGQKVEFLVSFYNNEISEKSEIFDDQFSVERPDGSNFTLKIRSTKLEDSAMYFCASSEASGSPYEQYFGPGTRLTVT.

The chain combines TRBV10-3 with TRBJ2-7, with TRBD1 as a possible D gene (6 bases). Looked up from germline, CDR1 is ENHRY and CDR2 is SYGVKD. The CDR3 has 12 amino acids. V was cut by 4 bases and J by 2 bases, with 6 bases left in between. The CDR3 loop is CAISGTAYEQYF. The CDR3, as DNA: TGTGCCATCAGTGGGACAGCCTACGAGCAGTACTTC.

The CDR3 reads CASSGTSGYEQYF. The CDR3 DNA reads as TGTGCCAGCAGCGGGACTAGCGGCTACGAGCAGTACTTC. The chain couples TRBV9 to TRBJ2-7, with 10 nucleotides matching TRBD2. The CDR3 contains 13 residues. Trimming removed 3 bases from V and 3 bases from J; junction bases left unmatched: 0. The germline V gene encodes CDR1 SGDLS and CDR2 YYNGEE.

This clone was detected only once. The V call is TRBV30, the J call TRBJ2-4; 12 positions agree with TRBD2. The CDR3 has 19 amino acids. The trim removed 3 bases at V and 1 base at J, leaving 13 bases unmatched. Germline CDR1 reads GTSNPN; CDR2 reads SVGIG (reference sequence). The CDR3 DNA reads TGTGCCTGGAGCCTAAGACTAGCGGGAGAGATGATGGCCAAAAACATTCAGTACTTC. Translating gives CAWSLRLAGEMMAKNIQYF.

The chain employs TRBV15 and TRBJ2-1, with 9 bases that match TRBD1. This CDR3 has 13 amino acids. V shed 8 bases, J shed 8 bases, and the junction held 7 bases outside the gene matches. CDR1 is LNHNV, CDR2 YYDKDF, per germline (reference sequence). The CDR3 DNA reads TGTGCCACCGGGGACAGGGCGATCGATGAGCAGTTCTTC. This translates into CATGDRAIDEQFF.

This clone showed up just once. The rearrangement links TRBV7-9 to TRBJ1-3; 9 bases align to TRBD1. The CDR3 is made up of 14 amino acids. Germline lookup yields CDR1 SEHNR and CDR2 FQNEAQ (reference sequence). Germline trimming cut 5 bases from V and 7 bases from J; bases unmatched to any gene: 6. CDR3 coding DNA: TGTGCCAGCAGCCGAAGTGGGACAGGGAACACCATATATTTT. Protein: CASSRSGTGNTIYF.